Here is one T cell receptor (beta chain) with its context. The antigen remains unidentified. These data are taken from a study of siplizumab effects on memory and regulatory T cells. Roughly 9.3 x 10^4 TCR templates were assayed per sample. Sequencing used immunoSEQ multiplex PCR; TCRdb keeps in-frame clones, though not all of them. The sample yields around 100,000 clones, roughly 94% seen once. Trimming shortened V by 5 bases and J by 8 bases, and 17 bases separated the two germline ends. This CDR3 spans 14 amino acids. Per the germline V gene, CDR1 is SGHTA and CDR2 is FQGNSA. Study-wide results and limits: Greater diversity than memory cells seemed evident in naive T cells, which also appeared to be major alloresponse contributors.

This TCR derives from a human donor in good health. V gene TRBV7-2 combines with J gene TRBJ2-3; D may correspond to TRBD1 or TRBD2 (5 bases each). Source material: Tregs sorted from blood. Here the CDR3 DNA reads TGTGCCAGCAGCGAGGGGCTACCGGGTGGTACGCAGTATTTT. Encoded protein: CASSEGLPGGTQYF.